These T cell receptor beta chains were read from a single sample in a study of CD8 T cells in Susac syndrome. TCRdb reanalysed the immunoSEQ multiplex PCR reads using MiXCR and keeps one entry per CDR3 protein. The table has approximately 150,000 distinct CDR3 sequences, over 75% seen once. Sequencing was performed on CD8+ T cells from PBMCs. The receptors were sampled from a human donor with multiple sclerosis. CDR3s include the opening cysteine and the closing phenylalanine or tryptophan. The D gene is left open where the match is weak.

V gene: TRBV29-1; J gene: TRBJ2-7; D gene: .; CDR3 protein: CSASLGYDEQYF
V gene: TRBV4-1; J gene: TRBJ2-1; D gene: TRBD2; CDR3 protein: CASSQDFLAGVFNEQFF
V gene: TRBV29-1; J gene: TRBJ2-2; D gene: TRBD2; CDR3 protein: CSLHLRGGRAVSGTGELFF
V gene: TRBV19; J gene: TRBJ1-1; D gene: .; CDR3 protein: CATVSGVAEAFF
V gene: TRBV28; J gene: TRBJ2-7; D gene: .; CDR3 protein: CASSTPGTEQYF
V gene: TRBV2; J gene: TRBJ2-1; D gene: .; CDR3 protein: CASEQGMETYNEQFF
V gene: TRBV6-5; J gene: TRBJ2-2; D gene: TRBD2; CDR3 protein: CASTYRLAGEGTGELFF
V gene: TRBV24-1; J gene: TRBJ1-3; D gene: .; CDR3 protein: CATSFDSGNTIYF
V gene: TRBV7-9; J gene: TRBJ2-5; D gene: .; CDR3 protein: CASSSPNEYQETQYF
V gene: TRBV18; J gene: TRBJ2-7; D gene: .; CDR3 protein: CASSPPETTYEQYF
V gene: TRBV19; J gene: TRBJ1-1; D gene: .; CDR3 protein: CASSISVGGNTEAFF
V gene: TRBV12-3/TRBV12-4; J gene: TRBJ2-2; D gene: .; CDR3 protein: CASRGGGGELFF
V gene: TRBV29-1; J gene: TRBJ2-2; D gene: TRBD2; CDR3 protein: CSVVSGGNTGELFF
V gene: TRBV28; J gene: TRBJ2-1; D gene: .; CDR3 protein: CASSRVPEGIGNEQFF
V gene: TRBV12-5; J gene: TRBJ2-5; D gene: .; CDR3 protein: CASGLVLGGAETQYF
V gene: TRBV19; J gene: TRBJ1-5; D gene: TRBD1; CDR3 protein: CASSTWDSSNQPQHF
V gene: TRBV14; J gene: TRBJ2-2; D gene: .; CDR3 protein: CADGICSYIHGELFF
V gene: TRBV10-3; J gene: TRBJ2-1; D gene: .; CDR3 protein: CAISESTTFNEQFF
V gene: TRBV19; J gene: TRBJ1-5; D gene: .; CDR3 protein: CASSLRISNQPQHF
V gene: TRBV4-1; J gene: TRBJ1-1; D gene: .; CDR3 protein: CASSAPKGGNAEAFF
V gene: TRBV20-1; J gene: TRBJ2-1; D gene: .; CDR3 protein: CSARDRLKQFF
V gene: TRBV7-9; J gene: TRBJ2-3; D gene: TRBD1; CDR3 protein: CASHQAGTVTDTQYF
V gene: TRBV7-6; J gene: TRBJ2-7; D gene: TRBD1; CDR3 protein: CASTSGGSYEQYF
V gene: TRBV27; J gene: TRBJ1-1; D gene: .; CDR3 protein: CASSSGHQNTEAFF